Below, 23 T cell receptor beta chains from the same sample are listed, as sequenced in a study of high-grade serous ovarian cancer treatment subgroups. Tumor samples were taken before definitive surgery or chemotherapy. Assay: immunoSEQ multiplex PCR; the TCRdb copy retains only in-frame clones and omits some. The repertoire includes under 3,500 clones, approximately 70% of them detected once, and approximately 4.9% sits in the top ten. The sample was tumor tissue. The receptors shown here come from a human donor with high-grade serous ovarian cancer.

The gene calls are TRBV9 and TRBJ2-7; D ambiguous. The CDR3 is made up of 14 amino acids. The germline CDR1 and CDR2 sequences are SGDLS and YYNGEE. V lost 4 bases to trimming and J lost 0 bases, with 11 bases between them. The DNA of the CDR3 is TGTGCCAGCAGCCCAACCCGTAGCTCCTACGAGCAGTACTTC. The encoded protein is CASSPTRSSYEQYF. The complete variable domain, with remaining parts taken from reference TRBV9 and TRBJ2-7, reads DSGVTQTPKHLITATGQRVTLRCSPRSGDLSVYWYQQSLDQGLQFLIQYYNGEERAKGNILERFSAQQFPDLHSELNLSSLELGDSALYFCASSPTRSSYEQYFGPGTRLTVT.

The chain recombines TRBV2 with TRBJ1-2, with D tentatively TRBD1 (5 bases). Deletions cut 0 bases from V and 4 bases from J, with 12 bases between. The CDR3 spans 15 residues. Germline loops: CDR1 SNHLY, CDR2 FYNNEI. For the CDR3, the DNA is TGTGCCAGCAGTGAAGCGGAGGGACTGACCTATGGCTACACCTTC. It is translated as CASSEAEGLTYGYTF.

The V call is TRBV7-9, the J call TRBJ2-7; D possibly corresponds to TRBD1 (6 bases). V lost 3 bases and J lost 5, with 11 bases in between. This CDR3 comprises 13 residues. In germline, CDR1 is SEHNR, CDR2 FQNEAQ (reference sequence). DNA of the CDR3: TGTGCCAGCAGCTTCCCAGGGGTCCACGAGCAGTACTTC. As protein: CASSFPGVHEQYF.

V is TRBV25-1 and J is TRBJ2-5; D might be TRBD1 (8 bases). Per the germline V gene, CDR1 is MGHDK and CDR2 is SYGVNS. This CDR3 is built from 16 residues. V lost 4 bases and J 5 bases, leaving 20 bases between the germline ends. As DNA, the CDR3 is TGTGCCAGCAGTGCAGCGGGACAGGTGGAGGGGGAGACCCAGTACTTC. The encoded protein is CASSAAGQVEGETQYF.

This chain joins TRBV14 and TRBJ2-6; D uncertain. Deletions cut 4 bases from V and 0 bases from J, with 10 bases between. The CDR3 runs 16 residues. Germline CDR1 SGHDN, CDR2 FVKESK. The CDR3 is CASSRNSHSGANVLTF. The CDR3 DNA follows: TGTGCCAGCAGCCGCAACAGTCACTCTGGGGCCAACGTCCTGACTTTC.

This clone came up a few times. This chain links TRBV6-1 with TRBJ1-1; the D is unclear. With 5 bases removed from V and 6 bases from J, the gap between germline ends came to 7 bases. The germline gives CDR1 MNHNS, CDR2 SASEGT. The CDR3 contains 11 residues. CDR3 DNA: TGTGCCAGCAGTCCCGTCGCTGAAGCTTTCTTT. Encoded protein: CASSPVAEAFF.

This chain links TRBV5-6 with TRBJ1-1; D remains unclear. CDR3 length: 15 residues. CDR1 and CDR2 from the germline V gene are SGHDT and YYEEEE. The V end lost 2 bases, the J end lost 1 base, and 12 bases lay between the germline ends. The CDR3: CASSLRPVGNTEAFF. CDR3 sequence (DNA): TGTGCCAGCAGCTTACGGCCGGTGGGGAACACTGAAGCTTTCTTT.

This clone was detected a few times. The chain carries TRBV7-2 and TRBJ2-1, with TRBD2 matching 9 bases. The CDR3 length is 15 residues. CDR1 is SGHTA, CDR2 FQGNSA, per germline. Losses at the gene ends were 7 bases for V and 4 bases for J; bases not matched to a gene: 8. In nucleotides, the CDR3 is TGTGCCAGCATGACGCTAGCGGGACTTTACAATGAGCAGTTCTTC. Translated: CASMTLAGLYNEQFF.

This clone is large (0.1 to 1%) in the sample. The V gene is TRBV2, the J gene TRBJ2-2, with D perhaps TRBD2 (6 bases). The V and J ends lost 6 bases and 1 base respectively, with 6 bases between them. This CDR3 is built from 13 residues. Germline-derived CDR1 and CDR2 are SNHLY and FYNNEI. The CDR3 is CASRGLNTGELFF. The CDR3 DNA reads TGTGCCAGCAGGGGACTGAACACCGGGGAGCTGTTTTTT.

The rearrangement uses TRBV5-6 and TRBJ2-4; 7 nucleotides match TRBD1. The CDR3 is 13 residues long. J was trimmed by 8 bases and V by 4 bases; bases with no gene match: 6. Germline V gene sequence: CDR1 SGHDT, CDR2 YYEEEE. The CDR3 DNA is TGTGCCAGCAGCCGTACAGGGGTGGACATTCAGTACTTC. It yields the protein CASSRTGVDIQYF.

V is TRBV27 and J is TRBJ1-6; D unresolved. Germline loops: CDR1 MNHEY, CDR2 SMNVEV (reference sequence). The CDR3 runs 12 residues. Trimming took 6 bases from V and 5 from J, leaving 5 bases between them. The CDR3 DNA follows: TGTGCCAGCAGATCAAATAATTCACCCCTCCACTTT. This gives the protein CASRSNNSPLHF.

This clone has only a few counts. The chain uses TRBV2 and TRBJ1-2, with a weak D call TRBD1 (5 bases). This CDR3 region has 11 residues. Germline V gene sequence: CDR1 SNHLY, CDR2 FYNNEI. The ends were cut back, 4 bases at V and 8 bases at J, with 8 bases in the middle. The DNA for the CDR3 is TGTGCCAGCAGTGGAGGGGTCGGCTACACCTTC. Encoded protein: CASSGGVGYTF. The full variable domain, its missing parts supplied by reference TRBV2 and TRBJ1-2, is EPEVTQTPSHQVTQMGQEVILRCVPISNHLYFYWYRQILGQKVEFLVSFYNNEISEKSEIFDDQFSVERPDGSNFTLKIRSTKLEDSAMYFCASSGGVGYTFGSGTRLTVV.

The chain joins TRBV19 to TRBJ1-6; TRBD1 agrees at 9 bases. The CDR3 loop spans 13 amino acids. Trimming at V came to 5 bases and at J to 10 bases, leaving 3 bases not matched to a gene. The germline V gene encodes CDR1 LNHDA and CDR2 SQIVND (reference sequence). The CDR3 is CASSPDRGSPLHF. CDR3 DNA: TGTGCCAGTAGTCCGGACAGGGGCTCACCCCTCCACTTT.

The CDR3 DNA reads as TGCAGCGTTGAATCTCGGCAGGGATTGGGGGAGCTGTTTTTT. Protein product: CSVESRQGLGELFF. V gene TRBV29-1 combines with J gene TRBJ2-2, with D maybe TRBD1 (5 bases). Germline lookup yields CDR1 SQVTM and CDR2 ANQGSEA. This CDR3 comprises 14 residues. V shed 2 bases and J shed 8 bases, with 15 bases lying between them.

This rearrangement joins TRBV9 to TRBJ2-5, with 12 positions matching TRBD2. This CDR3 is built from 15 residues. Germline V gene data show CDR1 as SGDLS and CDR2 as YYNGEE. V trimming: 3 bases; J trimming: 5 bases; junction bases outside the gene matches: 5. For the CDR3, the DNA is TGTGCCAGCAGCGAGCCTAGCGGGGGGGCGGAGACCCAGTACTTC. This translates into CASSEPSGGAETQYF.

This clone appeared a few times. This chain uses TRBV5-1 with TRBJ2-7; 8 nucleotides line up with TRBD1. J gave up 4 bases and V 4 bases, and 10 bases lay outside the gene matches. Germline lookup yields CDR1 SGHRS and CDR2 YFSETQ. This CDR3 comprises 15 residues. Written as DNA, the CDR3 is TGCGCCAGCAGCACAAAGGACAGGGAGAAGTACGAGCAGTACTTC. It yields the protein CASSTKDREKYEQYF.

The rearrangement uses TRBV21-1 and TRBJ2-2; TRBD1, the D gene given by the table, was not confirmed from the DNA. TRBV21-1 is reported as a pseudogene. The CDR3 spans 18 residues. The CDR3 is CASSKCLYRGSNTGELFF. The CDR3 DNA reads as TGTGCCAGCAGCAAGTGCCTCTACAGGGGATCGAACACCGGGGAGCTGTTTTTT.

This clone was detected a few times. The genes are TRBV30 and TRBJ1-1, with D possibly TRBD1 on 5 matching bases. From germline, CDR1 is GTSNPN and CDR2 SVGIG (reference sequence). V lost 0 bases and J lost 1, with 15 bases in between. The CDR3 has 16 residues. CDR3 in amino acids: CAWSVPSDGQNTEAFF. In DNA, the CDR3 is TGTGCCTGGAGTGTCCCGTCGGACGGACAGAACACTGAAGCTTTCTTT.

The CDR3 DNA reads TGTGCCAGCAGCGTAGACGACAGGCCCTCCTACGAGCAGTACTTC. Translated, it gives CASSVDDRPSYEQYF. This chain connects TRBV9 to TRBJ2-7, with D possibly TRBD1 on 6 matching bases. The CDR3 is made up of 15 amino acids. V was clipped by 0 bases and J by 0 bases, with 10 bases between them. Germline CDR1 and CDR2: SGDLS and YYNGEE.

This chain links TRBV7-3 with TRBJ2-1; 7 bases align to TRBD2. The CDR3 extends over 15 amino acids. Germline-derived CDR1 and CDR2 are SGHTA and FQGTGA. J lost 7 bases, V lost 2 bases, and 8 bases had no gene match. The CDR3 bases are TGTGCCAGCAGCTTAGACCGCGGGGGATGGAATGAGCAGTTCTTC. Its protein product is CASSLDRGGWNEQFF.

This chain joins TRBV6-1 and TRBJ1-1, with D uncertain. V lost 3 bases, J lost 11 bases, and 10 bases lay in between. The CDR3 runs to 11 residues. CDR1 and CDR2 from the germline V gene are MNHNS and SASEGT. The CDR3 DNA is TGTGCCAGCAGTGAGCAGGCTCGGGCTTTCTTT. The encoded protein is CASSEQARAFF.

This chain links TRBV5-1 with TRBJ1-6; 11 bases line up with TRBD1. Germline CDR1 reads SGHRS; CDR2 reads YFSETQ. Losses at the gene ends were 1 base for V and 9 bases for J; bases not matched to a gene: 3. This CDR3 spans 15 amino acids. The chain's CDR3 is CASSLKGQGGSPLHF. CDR3 nucleotide sequence: TGCGCCAGCAGCTTGAAGGGACAGGGGGGTTCACCCCTCCACTTT.

V usage is TRBV9 and J usage is TRBJ2-3, with D hard to call. Trimming shortened V by 3 bases and J by 2 bases, and 13 bases separated the two germline ends. The CDR3 totals 15 residues. Germline loops: CDR1 SGDLS, CDR2 YYNGEE. The CDR3 region is CASSESLQPTDTQYF. The DNA for the CDR3 is TGTGCCAGCAGCGAAAGCCTTCAACCCACAGATACGCAGTATTTT. Together with reference TRBV9 and TRBJ2-3, the CDR3 gives the full variable domain: DSGVTQTPKHLITATGQRVTLRCSPRSGDLSVYWYQQSLDQGLQFLIQYYNGEERAKGNILERFSAQQFPDLHSELNLSSLELGDSALYFCASSESLQPTDTQYFGPGTRLTVL.